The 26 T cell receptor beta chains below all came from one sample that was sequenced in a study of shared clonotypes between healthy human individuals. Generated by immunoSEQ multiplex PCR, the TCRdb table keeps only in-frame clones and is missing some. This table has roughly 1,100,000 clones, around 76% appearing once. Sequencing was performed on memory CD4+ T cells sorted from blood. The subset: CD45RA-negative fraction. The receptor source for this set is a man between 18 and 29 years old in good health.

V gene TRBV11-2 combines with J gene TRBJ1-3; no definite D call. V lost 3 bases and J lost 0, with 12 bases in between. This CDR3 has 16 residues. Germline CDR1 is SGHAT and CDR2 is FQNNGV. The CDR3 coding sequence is TGTGCCAGCAGCTTCAGCCCGGGCCCCTCTGGAAACACCATATATTTT. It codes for CASSFSPGPSGNTIYF.

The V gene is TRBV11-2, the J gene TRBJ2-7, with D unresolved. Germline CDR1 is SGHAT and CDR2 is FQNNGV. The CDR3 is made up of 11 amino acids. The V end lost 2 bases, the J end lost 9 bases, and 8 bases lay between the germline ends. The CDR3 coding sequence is TGTGCCAGCAGCTTAAAATCTGCGCAGTACTTC. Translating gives CASSLKSAQYF. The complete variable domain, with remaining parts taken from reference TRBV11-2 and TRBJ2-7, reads EAGVAQSPRYKIIEKRQSVAFWCNPISGHATLYWYQQILGQGPKLLIQFQNNGVVDDSQLPKDRFSAERLKGVDSTLKIQPAKLEDSAVYLCASSLKSAQYFGPGTRLTVT.

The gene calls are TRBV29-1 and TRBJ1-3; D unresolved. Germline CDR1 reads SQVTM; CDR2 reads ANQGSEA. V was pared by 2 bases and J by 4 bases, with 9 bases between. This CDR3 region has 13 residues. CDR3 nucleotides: TGCAGCGTTGAATACGAAGGCGGAAACACCATATATTTT. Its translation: CSVEYEGGNTIYF. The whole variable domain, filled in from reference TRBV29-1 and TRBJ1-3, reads SAVISQKPSRDICQRGTSLTIQCQVDSQVTMMFWYRQQPGQSLTLIATANQGSEATYESGFVIDKFPISRPNLTFSTLTVSNMSPEDSSIYLCSVEYEGGNTIYFGEGSWLTVV.

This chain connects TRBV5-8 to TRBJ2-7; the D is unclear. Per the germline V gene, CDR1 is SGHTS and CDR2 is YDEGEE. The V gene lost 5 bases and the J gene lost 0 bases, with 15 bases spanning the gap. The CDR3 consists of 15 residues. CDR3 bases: TGTGCCAGCAGATTGCAGACTTTTTTCTCCTACGAGCAGTACTTC. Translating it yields CASRLQTFFSYEQYF.

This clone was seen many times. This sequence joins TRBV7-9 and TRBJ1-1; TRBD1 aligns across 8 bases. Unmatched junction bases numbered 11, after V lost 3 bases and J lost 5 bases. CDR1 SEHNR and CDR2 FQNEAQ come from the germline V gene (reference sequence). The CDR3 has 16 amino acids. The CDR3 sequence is CASSLGEDRAGTEAFF. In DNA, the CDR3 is TGTGCCAGCAGCTTGGGGGAGGACAGGGCGGGGACTGAAGCTTTCTTT.

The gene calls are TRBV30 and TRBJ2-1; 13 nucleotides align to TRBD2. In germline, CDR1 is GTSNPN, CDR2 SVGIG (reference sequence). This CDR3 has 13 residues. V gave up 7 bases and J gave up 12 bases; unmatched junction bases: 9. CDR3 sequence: CASGLAGAGAQFF. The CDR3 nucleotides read TGTGCCTCAGGACTAGCGGGAGCGGGTGCGCAGTTCTTC.

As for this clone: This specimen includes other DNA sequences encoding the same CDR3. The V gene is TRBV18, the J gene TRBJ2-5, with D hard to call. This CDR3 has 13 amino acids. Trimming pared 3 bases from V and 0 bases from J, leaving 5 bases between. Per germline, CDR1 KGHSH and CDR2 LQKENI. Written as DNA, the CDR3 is TGTGCCAGCTCACCGGGGTACCAAGAGACCCAGTACTTC. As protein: CASSPGYQETQYF.

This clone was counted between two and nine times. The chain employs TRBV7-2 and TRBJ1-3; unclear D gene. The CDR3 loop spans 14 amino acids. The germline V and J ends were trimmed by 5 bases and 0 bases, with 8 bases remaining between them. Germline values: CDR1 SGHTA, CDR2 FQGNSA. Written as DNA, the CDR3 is TGTGCCAGCAGCCGGACGGCCTCTGGAAACACCATATATTTT. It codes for CASSRTASGNTIYF.

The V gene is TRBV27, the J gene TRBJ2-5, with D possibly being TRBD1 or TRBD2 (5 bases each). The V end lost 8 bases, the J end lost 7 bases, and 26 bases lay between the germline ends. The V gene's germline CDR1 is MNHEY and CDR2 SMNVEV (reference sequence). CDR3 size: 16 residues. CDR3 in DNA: TGTGCCAGCTCCCCTGGGGGTGAGACCCTAATAAGGACCCAGTACTTC. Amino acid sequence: CASSPGGETLIRTQYF.

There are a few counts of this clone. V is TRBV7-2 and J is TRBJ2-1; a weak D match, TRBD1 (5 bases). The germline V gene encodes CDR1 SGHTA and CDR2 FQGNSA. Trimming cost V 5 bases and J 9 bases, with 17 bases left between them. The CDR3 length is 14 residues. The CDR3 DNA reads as TGTGCCAGCAGCGGGGCATTAGGGTTCGGTGAGCAGTTCTTC. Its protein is CASSGALGFGEQFF.

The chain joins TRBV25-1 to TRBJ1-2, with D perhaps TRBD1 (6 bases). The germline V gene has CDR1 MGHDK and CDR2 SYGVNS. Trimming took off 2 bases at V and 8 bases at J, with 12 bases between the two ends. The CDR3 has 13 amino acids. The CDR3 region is CASSEGSGAGYTF. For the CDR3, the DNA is TGTGCCAGCAGTGAAGGGTCAGGGGCCGGCTACACCTTC.

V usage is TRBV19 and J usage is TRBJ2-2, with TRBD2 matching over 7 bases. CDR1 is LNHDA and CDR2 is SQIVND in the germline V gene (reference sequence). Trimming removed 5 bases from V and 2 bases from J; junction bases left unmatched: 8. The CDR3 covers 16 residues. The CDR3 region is CASSHRLAGNTGELFF. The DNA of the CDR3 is TGTGCCAGTAGTCATCGCTTAGCGGGCAACACCGGGGAGCTGTTTTTT.

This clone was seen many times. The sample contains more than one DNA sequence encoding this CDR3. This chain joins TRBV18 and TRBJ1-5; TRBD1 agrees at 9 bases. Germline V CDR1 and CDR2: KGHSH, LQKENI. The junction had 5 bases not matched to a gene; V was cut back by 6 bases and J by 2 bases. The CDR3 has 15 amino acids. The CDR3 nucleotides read TGTGCCAGCTCTCCGGACAGGGGAGGCAATCAGCCCCAGCATTTT. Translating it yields CASSPDRGGNQPQHF.

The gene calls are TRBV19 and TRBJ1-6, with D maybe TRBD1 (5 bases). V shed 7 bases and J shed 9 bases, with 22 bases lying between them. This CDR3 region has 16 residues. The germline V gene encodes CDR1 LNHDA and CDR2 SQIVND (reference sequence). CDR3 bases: TGTGCCAGTACCCGCCGATCGGACTCTAGGGGTTCACCCCTCCACTTT. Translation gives CASTRRSDSRGSPLHF.

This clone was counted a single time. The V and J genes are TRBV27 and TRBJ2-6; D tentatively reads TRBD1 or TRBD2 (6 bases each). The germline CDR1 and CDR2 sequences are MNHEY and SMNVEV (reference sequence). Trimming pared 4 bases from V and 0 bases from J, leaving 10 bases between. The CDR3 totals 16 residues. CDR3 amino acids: CASSWGASSGANVLTF. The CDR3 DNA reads TGTGCCAGCAGTTGGGGGGCTTCCTCTGGGGCCAACGTCCTGACTTTC.

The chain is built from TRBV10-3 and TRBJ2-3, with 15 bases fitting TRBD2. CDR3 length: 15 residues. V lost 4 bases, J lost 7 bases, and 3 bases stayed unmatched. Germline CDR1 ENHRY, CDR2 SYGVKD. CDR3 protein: CAISGGLAGGNTQYF. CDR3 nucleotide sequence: TGTGCCATCAGTGGGGGACTAGCGGGGGGAAATACGCAGTATTTT.

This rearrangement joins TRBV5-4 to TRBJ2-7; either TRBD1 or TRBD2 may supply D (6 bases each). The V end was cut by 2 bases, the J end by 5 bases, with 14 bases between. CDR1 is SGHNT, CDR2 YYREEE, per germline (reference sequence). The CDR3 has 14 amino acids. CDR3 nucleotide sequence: TGTGCCAGCAGCTTAACAGGGACTGACCACGAGCAGTACTTC. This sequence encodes CASSLTGTDHEQYF.

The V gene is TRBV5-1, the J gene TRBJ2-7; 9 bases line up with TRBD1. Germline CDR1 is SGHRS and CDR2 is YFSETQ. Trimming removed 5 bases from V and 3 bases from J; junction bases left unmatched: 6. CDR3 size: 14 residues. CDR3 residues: CASRTGQGSYEQYF. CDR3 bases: TGCGCCAGCAGAACCGGACAGGGGAGCTACGAGCAGTACTTC.

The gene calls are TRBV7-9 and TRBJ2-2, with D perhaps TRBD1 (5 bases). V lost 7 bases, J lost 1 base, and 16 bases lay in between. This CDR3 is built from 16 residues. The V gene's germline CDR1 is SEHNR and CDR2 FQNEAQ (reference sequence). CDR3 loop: CASKSRAGLNTGELFF. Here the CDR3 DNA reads TGTGCCAGCAAATCACGGGCAGGGCTGAACACCGGGGAGCTGTTTTTT. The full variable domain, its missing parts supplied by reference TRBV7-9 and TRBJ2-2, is DTGVSQNPRHKITKRGQNVTFRCDPISEHNRLYWYRQTLGQGPEFLTYFQNEAQLEKSRLLSDRFSAERPKGSFSTLEIQRTEQGDSAMYLCASKSRAGLNTGELFFGEGSRLTVL.

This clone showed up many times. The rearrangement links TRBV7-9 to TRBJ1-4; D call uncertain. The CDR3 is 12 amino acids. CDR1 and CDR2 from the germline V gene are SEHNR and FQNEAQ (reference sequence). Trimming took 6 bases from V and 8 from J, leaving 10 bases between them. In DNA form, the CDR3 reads TGTGCCAGCAGGCTTGGAGGAGAAAAACTGTTTTTT. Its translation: CASRLGGEKLFF.

DNA of the CDR3: TGTGCCAGTAGTTCCCGACAGGGGGGACAGACCCAGTACTTC. Residues: CASSSRQGGQTQYF. V is TRBV19 and J is TRBJ2-5; 9 positions agree with TRBD1. CDR3 length: 14 amino acids. Germline CDR1 is LNHDA and CDR2 is SQIVND (reference sequence). V shed 5 bases and J 6 bases; nucleotides not matched to a gene: 7.

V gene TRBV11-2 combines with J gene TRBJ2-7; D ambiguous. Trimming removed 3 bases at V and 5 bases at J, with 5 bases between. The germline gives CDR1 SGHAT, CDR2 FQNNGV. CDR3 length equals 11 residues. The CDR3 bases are TGTGCCAGCAGCTTGACAAACGAGCAGTACTTC. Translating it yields CASSLTNEQYF.

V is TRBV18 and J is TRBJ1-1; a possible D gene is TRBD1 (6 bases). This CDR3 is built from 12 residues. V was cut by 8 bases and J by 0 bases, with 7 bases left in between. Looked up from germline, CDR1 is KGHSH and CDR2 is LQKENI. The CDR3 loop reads CASGQMNTEAFF. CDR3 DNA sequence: TGTGCCAGCGGACAGATGAACACTGAAGCTTTCTTT.

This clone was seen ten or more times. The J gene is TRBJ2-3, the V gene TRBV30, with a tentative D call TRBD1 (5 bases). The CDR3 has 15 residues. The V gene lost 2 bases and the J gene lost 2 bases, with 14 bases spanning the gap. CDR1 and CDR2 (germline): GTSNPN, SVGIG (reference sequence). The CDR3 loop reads CAWSRSQGATDTQYF. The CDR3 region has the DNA TGTGCCTGGAGTCGGTCCCAAGGGGCCACAGATACGCAGTATTTT.

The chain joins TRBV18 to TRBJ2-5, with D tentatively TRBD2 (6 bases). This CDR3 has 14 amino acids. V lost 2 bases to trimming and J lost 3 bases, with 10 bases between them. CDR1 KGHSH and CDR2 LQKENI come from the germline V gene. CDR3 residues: CASSPRSGEETQYF. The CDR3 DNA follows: TGTGCCAGCTCACCAAGGTCGGGAGAAGAGACCCAGTACTTC.

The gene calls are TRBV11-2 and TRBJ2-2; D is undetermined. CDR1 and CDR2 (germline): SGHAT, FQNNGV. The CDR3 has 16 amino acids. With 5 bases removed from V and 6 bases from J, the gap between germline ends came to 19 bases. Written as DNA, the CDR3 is TGTGCCAGCAGCCCCCTGAGGACCGCGATTGCCGGGGAGCTGTTTTTT. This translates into CASSPLRTAIAGELFF. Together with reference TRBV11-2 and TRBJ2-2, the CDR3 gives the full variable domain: EAGVAQSPRYKIIEKRQSVAFWCNPISGHATLYWYQQILGQGPKLLIQFQNNGVVDDSQLPKDRFSAERLKGVDSTLKIQPAKLEDSAVYLCASSPLRTAIAGELFFGEGSRLTVL.